This entry features one TCR beta chain sequence. The CDR3 is 14 residues long. V lost 5 bases and J lost 4, with 17 bases in between. In germline, CDR1 is GTSNPN, CDR2 SVGIG (reference sequence). Isolated RNA was reverse transcribed into cDNA used as the sequencing template. Profiled with immunoSEQ multiplex PCR; TCRdb holds only in-frame clones, not every one. This table holds a few hundred thousand clones, roughly 69% found once. The data were obtained in a study of CD8+ T cells in alopecia areata. The sequence was collected from a human donor with alopecia areata. The sequences come from CD4+ T cells sorted from blood, collected at week 0. The gene calls are TRBV30 and TRBJ1-2; D gene uncertain. The CDR3 spells CAWVSLRVRYGYTF. DNA of the CDR3: TGTGCCTGGGTCTCCCTTAGGGTACGCTATGGCTACACCTTC.